A single sample is the source of the 21 T cell receptor beta chains below, sequenced in a study of human T cells and chemical hapten exposure. Time point in this sample: patch test 1, 2 weeks after DPC sensitization. Treatment specified: therapeutic diphenylcyclopropenone sensitization with weekly scalp DPC. TCRdb fed the RACE reads into MiXCR, producing one record per CDR3 protein. This table has 340,000 or so distinct CDR3 sequences, 5.5% to 8% appearing once. The source material was whole blood, sampled in connection with sensitization to the hapten diphenylcyclopropenone (DPC). Receptors originate from a woman aged 18-30 years with alopecia areata. Some clones in this sample may be carry-over from other donors' samples.

In its sample, this clonotype was seen many times. The V call is TRBV29-1, the J call TRBJ2-1; D is unresolved. Trimming stripped 4 bases from V and 4 bases from J, with 8 bases between. The V gene's germline CDR1 is SQVTM and CDR2 ANQGSEA. The CDR3 contains 12 residues. Here the CDR3 DNA reads TGCAGCGTTGGGCTGTTATACAATGAGCAGTTCTTC. Amino acid sequence: CSVGLLYNEQFF.

This clonotype was recorded many times. This chain uses TRBV29-1 with TRBJ1-6; D remains unclear. Trimming pared 5 bases from V and 5 bases from J, leaving 19 bases between. The germline CDR1 and CDR2 sequences are SQVTM and ANQGSEA. This CDR3 spans 16 amino acids. The CDR3 nucleotides are TGCAGCGTTCACGTGAATAACTTTTGTGATAATTCACCCCTCCACTTT. It yields the protein CSVHVNNFCDNSPLHF.

The CDR3 spells CASSPLAGGFNTQYF. The CDR3 nucleotides read TGTGCCAGCAGTCCCCTAGCGGGGGGCTTTAATACGCAGTATTTT. The chain employs TRBV2 and TRBJ2-3; TRBD2 agrees at 11 bases. This CDR3 is 15 amino acids long. With V trimmed by 5 bases and J by 7 bases, 8 bases remained unmatched. Looked up from germline, CDR1 is SNHLY and CDR2 is FYNNEI.

The V gene is TRBV7-9, the J gene TRBJ1-3; D is perhaps TRBD1 (6 bases). The V end was cut by 5 bases, the J end by 0 bases, with 11 bases between. The CDR3 extends over 15 amino acids. The germline V gene encodes CDR1 SEHNR and CDR2 FQNEAQ (reference sequence). In nucleotides, the CDR3 is TGTGCCAGCAGCCAGGGGACAAACTCTGGAAACACCATATATTTT. Its translation: CASSQGTNSGNTIYF. The variable domain in full, with the rest retrieved from reference TRBV7-9 and TRBJ1-3, is DTGVSQNPRHKITKRGQNVTFRCDPISEHNRLYWYRQTLGQGPEFLTYFQNEAQLEKSRLLSDRFSAERPKGSFSTLEIQRTEQGDSAMYLCASSQGTNSGNTIYFGEGSWLTVV.

This clonotype was found a few times. V gene TRBV6-5 combines with J gene TRBJ2-3, with TRBD2 identical over 13 bases. The CDR3 covers 19 residues. V was clipped by 2 bases and J by 5 bases; unmatched bases: 13. Germline CDR1 and CDR2: MNHEY and SVGAGI. In DNA, the CDR3 is TGTGCCAGCAGTTACCCTAGGACTAGCGGGGGAGTCAACTTAGATACGCAGTATTTT. It specifies CASSYPRTSGGVNLDTQYF.

The rearrangement links TRBV12-3 or TRBV12-4 to TRBJ1-1; D is unresolved. CDR3 length: 15 amino acids. V gave up 2 bases and J gave up 1 base, with 11 bases separating them. The CDR3 nucleotides read TGTGCCAGCAGTTTATGGGAAGAGGGGAACACTGAAGCTTTCTTT. Its translation: CASSLWEEGNTEAFF.

The genes are TRBV10-3 and TRBJ1-2; D possibly corresponds to TRBD1 (6 bases). This CDR3 has 16 amino acids. Looked up from germline, CDR1 is ENHRY and CDR2 is SYGVKD. V dropped 2 bases and J dropped 7 bases, with 20 bases sitting between them. This chain's CDR3 is CAISEPTGIRGGGYTF. For the CDR3, the DNA is TGTGCCATCAGTGAGCCTACCGGGATCAGGGGAGGTGGCTACACCTTC.

The sample holds a few counts of this clonotype. The chain couples TRBV3-1 to TRBJ1-1, with a tentative D call TRBD1 (5 bases). Germline CDR1 reads LGHDT; CDR2 reads YNNKEL (reference sequence). V was clipped by 4 bases and J by 4 bases, with 19 bases between them. The CDR3 runs to 16 residues. DNA of the CDR3: TGTGCCAGCAGCCCTCCGGGGGGGTCGAGGGGCACTGAAGCTTTCTTT. Translation gives CASSPPGGSRGTEAFF.

This clonotype was seen at least ten times. The chain carries TRBV29-1 and TRBJ2-2; TRBD1 matches at 10 bases. J gave up 3 bases and V 7 bases, and 2 bases lay outside the gene matches. The CDR3 is 13 amino acids. Germline V gene data show CDR1 as SQVTM and CDR2 as ANQGSEA. The CDR3 region is CSAGTGDTGELFF. As DNA, the CDR3 is TGCAGCGCCGGGACAGGGGACACCGGGGAGCTGTTTTTT.

The rearrangement links TRBV2 to TRBJ2-3; D not certain. The CDR3 sequence is 14 residues long. Trimming pared 4 bases from V and 0 bases from J, leaving 8 bases between. The germline V gene encodes CDR1 SNHLY and CDR2 FYNNEI. CDR3 protein: CASSVRSSTDTQYF. The DNA of the CDR3 is TGTGCCAGCAGTGTTCGGAGCAGCACAGATACGCAGTATTTT.

This clonotype was found a few times. The J gene is TRBJ1-2, the V gene TRBV5-1; D perhaps matches TRBD1 (6 bases). The V gene lost 0 bases and the J gene lost 4 bases, with 13 bases spanning the gap. The germline V gene has CDR1 SGHRS and CDR2 YFSETQ. The CDR3 spans 15 residues. The CDR3 reads CASSLEGGSAYGYTF. CDR3 sequence (DNA): TGCGCCAGCAGCTTGGAGGGGGGCTCAGCCTATGGCTACACCTTC.

V is TRBV15 and J is TRBJ1-1, with D possibly TRBD1 on 5 matching bases. Per the germline V gene, CDR1 is LNHNV and CDR2 is YYDKDF (reference sequence). The CDR3 is made up of 13 amino acids. Trimming removed 5 bases from V and 5 bases from J, with 12 bases in between. The CDR3 DNA reads TGTGCCACCAGCCGTAGTGGGGGGACTGAAGCTTTCTTT. Translation gives CATSRSGGTEAFF.

This chain joins TRBV3-1 and TRBJ1-4; D might be TRBD1 (5 bases). V lost 3 bases to trimming and J lost 8 bases, with 7 bases between them. The CDR3 has 12 residues. Germline values: CDR1 LGHDT, CDR2 YNNKEL (reference sequence). CDR3 in amino acids: CASSHRGEKLFF. CDR3 coding DNA: TGTGCCAGCAGCCACCGGGGGGAAAAACTGTTTTTT.

This clonotype was recorded many times. The chain joins TRBV6-2 or TRBV6-3 to TRBJ2-1, with 10 bases matching TRBD2. Per germline, CDR1 MNHEY and CDR2 SVGEGT. This CDR3 has 14 residues. The J segment lost 7 bases and the V segment lost 5 bases, leaving 5 bases of the junction unmatched. The CDR3 bases are TGTGCCAGCAGTAGCGGGGGGGCTTGGAATGAGCAGTTCTTC. Its protein product is CASSSGGAWNEQFF.

The chain links TRBV7-2 to TRBJ2-5; TRBD2 might be the D (5 bases). The CDR3 is made up of 14 amino acids. Germline-derived CDR1 and CDR2 are SGHTA and FQGNSA. Deletions cut 1 base from V and 5 bases from J, with 11 bases between. CDR3 amino acids: CASSLVTGVETQYF. CDR3 nucleotides: TGTGCCAGCAGCTTAGTAACCGGGGTGGAGACCCAGTACTTC. Filled out from reference TRBV7-2 and TRBJ2-5, the complete variable domain reads GAGVSQSPSNKVTEKGKDVELRCDPISGHTALYWYRQSLGQGLEFLIYFQGNSAPDKSGLPSDRFSAERTGGSVSTLTIQRTQQEDSAVYLCASSLVTGVETQYFGPGTRLLVL.

This clonotype was counted a few times. The J gene is TRBJ1-2, the V gene TRBV5-6; a weak D match, TRBD1 (5 bases). This CDR3 is built from 13 residues. Deletions cut 2 bases from V and 4 bases from J, with 9 bases between. Germline values: CDR1 SGHDT, CDR2 YYEEEE. The CDR3 loop reads CASSLGDLYGYTF. In DNA, the CDR3 is TGTGCCAGCAGCTTAGGGGATCTCTATGGCTACACCTTC.

In its sample, this clonotype was seen a few times. The gene calls are TRBV10-3 and TRBJ1-1; D is undetermined. Trimming took 0 bases from V and 0 from J, leaving 14 bases between them. This CDR3 is built from 17 residues. Germline-derived CDR1 and CDR2 are ENHRY and SYGVKD. The CDR3 coding sequence is TGTGCCATCAGTGAGTCGACACACTCGAGGGTGAACACTGAAGCTTTCTTT. It is translated as CAISESTHSRVNTEAFF.

This clonotype was observed a handful of times. The chain carries TRBV6-6 and TRBJ2-7; maybe TRBD2 (5 bases). Germline-derived CDR1 and CDR2 are MNHNY and SVGAGI (reference sequence). CDR3 length: 13 amino acids. V lost 8 bases and J 2 bases, leaving 13 bases between the germline ends. The CDR3 sequence: CASRLAGAYEQYF. The CDR3, as DNA: TGTGCCAGCCGTCTAGCCGGGGCCTACGAGCAGTACTTC.

With respect to this clonotype: This likely comes from a read error, as the CDR3 has no conserved phenylalanine or tryptophan at its end. The genes are TRBV3-1 and TRBJ1-4, with 7 bases that match TRBD1. In germline, CDR1 is LGHDT, CDR2 YNNKEL (reference sequence). The V gene end was trimmed by 3 bases and the J gene end by 3 bases; junction bases not matched to a gene: 7. The CDR3 contains 16 residues. In DNA form, the CDR3 reads TGTGCCAGCAGCCACGACAGGGTAGAAGCTAATGAAAAACTGTTTCTT. It specifies CASSHDRVEANEKLFL.

In this sample, this clonotype turned up a few times. This rearrangement joins TRBV19 to TRBJ2-1; TRBD1 aligns across 10 bases. The J segment lost 6 bases and the V segment lost 6 bases, leaving 14 bases of the junction unmatched. The germline V gene encodes CDR1 LNHDA and CDR2 SQIVND (reference sequence). This CDR3 is 17 amino acids long. CDR3: CASSRDRGASMGNEQFF. The CDR3 DNA is TGTGCCAGTAGCCGGGACAGGGGTGCATCTATGGGCAATGAGCAGTTCTTC.

This clonotype occurred many times. The chain carries TRBV27 and TRBJ2-7, with 9 bases lining up with TRBD1. The junction had 4 bases not matched to a gene; V was cut back by 2 bases and J by 5 bases. The CDR3 is made up of 14 amino acids. Germline CDR1 is MNHEY and CDR2 is SMNVEV (reference sequence). This CDR3 reads CASSLGTGRNEQYF. CDR3 nucleotides: TGTGCCAGCAGTTTAGGGACAGGGAGAAACGAGCAGTACTTC.